This is a list of T cell receptor beta chains from one sample in a study of control samples from healthy donors and cancer patients. The table came from immunoSEQ multiplex PCR; TCRdb's copy has only in-frame clones and leaves some out. The table records fewer than 70,000 clones, more than 80% of them present only once. Source material: PBMCs. The receptor set was obtained from a woman in her fifties or sixties with lung cancer. CDR3s include the opening cysteine and the closing phenylalanine or tryptophan. D genes are given only for firm matches. For some rows the clone size is stated as once, few or many, or as a class when expanded; others skip it.

.	TRBJ1-6	TRBV3-1/TRBV3-2	.	CASSQSGTRWRSPLHF	TGTGCCAGCAGCCAGTCCGGGACACGATGGAGGTCACCCCTCCACTTT
TRBD2	TRBJ2-5	TRBV4-3	.	CASRTSGAPQETQYF	TGCGCCAGCAGGACTAGCGGCGCCCCTCAAGAGACCCAGTACTTC
.	TRBJ2-1	TRBV12-3/TRBV12-4	.	CASSLGLNEQFF	TGTGCCAGCAGCCTAGGGCTCAATGAGCAGTTCTTC
.	TRBJ1-1	TRBV7-9	.	CASSRLRGLDTMNTEAFF	TGTGCCAGCAGCAGGCTTAGGGGCCTGGATACAATGAACACTGAAGCTTTCTTT
.	TRBJ2-4	TRBV7-6	.	CASSLSGHSLFGIQYF	TGTGCCAGCAGCTTATCGGGGCACAGCTTGTTTGGCATTCAGTACTTC
.	TRBJ1-6	TRBV19	.	CASSVQGSPLHF	TGTGCCAGTAGCGTACAGGGTTCACCCCTCCACTTT
.	TRBJ2-5	TRBV27	.	CASSSAHYGAQETQYF	TGTGCCAGCAGTTCTGCCCACTATGGGGCCCAAGAGACCCAGTACTTC
.	TRBJ2-3	TRBV7-3	.	CASSLLGESTDTQYF	TGTGCCAGCAGCCTCCTAGGGGAGAGCACAGATACGCAGTATTTT
.	TRBJ1-2	TRBV7-9	.	CASSPRQDPNYGYTF	TGTGCCAGCAGCCCGCGACAGGATCCTAACTATGGCTATACCTTC
TRBD2	TRBJ2-1	TRBV11-3	once	CASSSRYPRGLESNEQFF	TGTGCCAGCAGCTCGAGATACCCCCGGGGACTAGAAAGCAATGAGCAGTTCTTC
TRBD1	TRBJ2-7	TRBV2	.	CASSGTGMVEQYF	TGTGCCAGCAGTGGGACAGGGATGGTCGAGCAGTACTTC